A selection of T cell receptor beta chains follows, all from one sample in a study of T cells in Graves' hyperthyroidism and ophthalmopathy. TCRdb analysed the multiplex PCR reads with MiXCR anew, one entry per CDR3 protein. Of over 450,000 distinct CDR3 sequences in the sample, 17% are singletons; the top ten hold about 16%. The sequencing input was blood. The receptors here all came from a woman in her late teens or twenties with Graves' ophthalmopathy. CDR3s include the opening cysteine and the closing phenylalanine or tryptophan. A D gene is named only where the DNA matches it firmly. Where a row states a size, it is once, few, many or the class of an expanded clone; other rows omit it.

j_call | v_call | clone_size | cdr3_length | d_call | cdr3_aa | cdr3_nt
TRBJ1-3 | TRBV9 | . | 11 | . | CASSVGGAIYF | TGTGCCAGCAGCGTAGGAGGTGCCATATATTTT
TRBJ1-3 | TRBV11-2 | many | 17 | TRBD1 | CASSFAWTGRAGNTIYF | TGTGCCAGCAGCTTCGCCTGGACAGGGAGGGCTGGAAACACCATATATTTT
TRBJ2-3 | TRBV30 | many | 13 | . | CAWSVMSTDTQYF | TGTGCCTGGAGTGTAATGAGCACAGATACGCAGTATTTT
TRBJ1-1 | TRBV20-1 | many | 16 | TRBD1 | CSARGAPGQTYTEAFF | TGCAGTGCTAGAGGTGCTCCGGGACAGACCTACACTGAAGCTTTCTTT
TRBJ2-1 | TRBV7-3 | once | 17 | TRBD2 | CASSSITGTSGRSEQFF | TGTGCCAGCAGCTCAATCACCGGGACTAGCGGGAGGAGTGAGCAGTTCTTC
TRBJ2-1 | TRBV27 | many | 14 | TRBD1 | CASHPGGARNEQFF | TGTGCCAGCCACCCAGGGGGCGCAAGGAATGAGCAGTTCTTC
TRBJ1-1 | TRBV20-1 | few | 15 | TRBD1 | CSAVNRTGDNTEAFF | TGCAGTGCTGTTAATCGGACAGGGGACAACACTGAAGCTTTCTTT
TRBJ2-5 | TRBV10-3 | many | 12 | . | CASGQSEETQYF | TGTGCCAGTGGACAGTCGGAAGAGACCCAGTACTTC
TRBJ2-2 | TRBV28 | . | 15 | . | CASSSGQFNTGELFF | TGTGCCAGCAGTTCCGGACAGTTTAACACCGGGGAGCTGTTTTTT
TRBJ2-1 | TRBV7-9 | once | 16 | . | CASSLAEQATNNEQFF | TGTGCCAGCAGCTTAGCCGAACAGGCGACTAACAATGAGCAGTTCTTC
TRBJ2-2 | TRBV30 | few | 12 | . | CAWTKGIGELFF | TGTGCCTGGACCAAGGGAATCGGGGAGCTGTTTTTT
TRBJ2-2 | TRBV20-1 | . | 12 | . | CGARRPGGELFF | TGCGGTGCTAGACGGCCCGGGGGGGAGCTGTTTTTT
TRBJ2-1 | TRBV5-6 | . | 18 | TRBD2 | CASSPVERGGLSYNEQLF | TGTGCCAGCAGCCCTGTTGAGCGGGGAGGACTCTCCTACAATGAGCAGCTCTTC
TRBJ1-6 | TRBV28 | many | 14 | . | CASSLTPYNSPLHF | TGTGCCAGCAGTTTGACTCCGTATAATTCACCCCTCCACTTT
TRBJ1-6 | TRBV28 | many | 15 | . | CASSLSGHRNSPLHF | TGTGCCAGCAGCTTGAGTGGGCACAGGAACTCACCCCTCCACTTT
TRBJ1-1 | TRBV2 | many | 12 | . | CASSRQDTEAFF | TGTGCCAGCAGTAGACAGGACACTGAAGCTTTCTTT
TRBJ1-3 | TRBV12-3/TRBV12-4 | . | 17 | TRBD1 | CASTWGTAGGSGNTIYF | TGTGCCAGCACCTGGGGTACGGCAGGGGGGTCTGGAAACACCATATATTTT
TRBJ1-2 | TRBV5-1 | few | 15 | . | CASSEAGTATYGYTF | TGCGCCAGCAGCGAGGCCGGGACGGCGACCTATGGCTACACCTTC
TRBJ1-1 | TRBV7-3 | few | 14 | . | CASSSGRQNTEAFF | TGTGCCAGCAGCTCTGGACGGCAGAACACTGAAGCTTTCTTT
TRBJ1-1 | TRBV6-5 | many | 13 | . | CASSYPGNAEAFF | TGTGCCAGCAGTTACCCGGGTAACGCTGAAGCTTTCTTT
TRBJ2-7 | TRBV10-3 | many | 13 | TRBD2 | CAIGLAGLYEQYF | TGTGCCATCGGACTAGCGGGCCTCTACGAGCAGTACTTC
TRBJ1-3 | TRBV28 | . | 15 | . | CASSPGINSGNTIYF | TGTGCCAGCAGTCCAGGGATAAACTCTGGAAACACCATATATTTT
TRBJ2-5 | TRBV18 | many | 15 | TRBD2 | CASSPRTSGGETQYF | TGTGCCAGCTCACCCAGGACTAGCGGAGGGGAGACCCAGTACTTC
TRBJ1-2 | TRBV27 | few | 14 | . | CASSLSSPVYGYTF | TGTGCCAGCAGTTTATCGTCGCCAGTCTATGGCTACACCTTC
TRBJ1-3 | TRBV30 | many | 13 | . | CAWSLLDGNTIYF | TGTGCCTGGAGTTTGTTAGATGGAAACACCATATATTTT
TRBJ1-4 | TRBV6-9 | once | 16 | . | CASSYTAGATNEKLFF | TGTGCCAGCAGTTACACGGCTGGGGCAACTAATGAAAAACTGTTTTTT
TRBJ2-7 | TRBV9 | . | 17 | TRBD1 | CASSVGHADRSDYEQYF | TGTGCCAGCAGCGTAGGACACGCGGACAGGTCTGACTACGAGCAGTACTTC
TRBJ1-2 | TRBV4-1 | . | 17 | . | CASSQGVRTNSRYGYTF | TGCGCCAGCAGCCAAGGGGTCAGGACCAATTCGAGATATGGCTACACCTTC
TRBJ2-1 | TRBV7-6 | few | 13 | . | CASSLNNYNEQFF | TGTGCCAGCAGCTTGAACAATTACAATGAGCAGTTCTTC
TRBJ1-1 | TRBV2 | many | 14 | . | CASRAQGIGTEAFF | TGTGCCAGCAGGGCGCAGGGGATCGGCACTGAAGCTTTCTTT
TRBJ2-5 | TRBV9 | . | 10 | . | CAQESETQYF | TGTGCCCAGGAGAGCGAGACCCAGTACTTC
TRBJ1-3 | TRBV30 | . | 10 | . | CACERDTIYF | TGTGCCTGCGAACGGGACACCATATATTTT
TRBJ2-3 | TRBV19 | . | 14 | . | CAGSIGPITDTQYF | TGTGCCGGTAGTATTGGACCGATCACAGATACGCAGTATTTT